This T cell receptor (beta chain) was sequenced during a study of cytotoxic CD8 clonotypes in ibrutinib-treated CLL. Study at large: The study included 11 relapsed/refractory and around 16 treatment-naive patients; roughly 17 had IGHV unmutated disease. A median about twelve months of treatment, range 6 to 36, preceded the collection of response samples.

Sequenced by immunoSEQ multiplex PCR; TCRdb stores in-frame clones only, minus some. This table has over 95,000 clones, approximately 58% appearing once. General observations from the study: Clonality measured at baseline exceeded age-matched healthy donors, tracking circulating CD8+ T-cell counts. The study found public clonotypes uncommon, contracting or stable on treatment.

A word on this clone: What it binds is unknown.

V was shortened by 6 bases and J by 0 bases, with 11 bases between the two germline ends. The CDR3 loop spans 13 amino acids. Germline-derived CDR1 and CDR2 are SQVTM and ANQGSEA. The clonotype was recovered from a human donor with chronic lymphocytic leukemia. Here the sequenced sample was PBMCs, taken after 24 months of ibrutinib treatment. The chain employs TRBV29-1 and TRBJ1-1; a possible D gene is TRBD1 (6 bases). The chain's CDR3 is CSVMDSLNTEAFF. Here the CDR3 DNA reads TGCAGCGTGATGGACAGCCTGAACACTGAAGCTTTCTTT.